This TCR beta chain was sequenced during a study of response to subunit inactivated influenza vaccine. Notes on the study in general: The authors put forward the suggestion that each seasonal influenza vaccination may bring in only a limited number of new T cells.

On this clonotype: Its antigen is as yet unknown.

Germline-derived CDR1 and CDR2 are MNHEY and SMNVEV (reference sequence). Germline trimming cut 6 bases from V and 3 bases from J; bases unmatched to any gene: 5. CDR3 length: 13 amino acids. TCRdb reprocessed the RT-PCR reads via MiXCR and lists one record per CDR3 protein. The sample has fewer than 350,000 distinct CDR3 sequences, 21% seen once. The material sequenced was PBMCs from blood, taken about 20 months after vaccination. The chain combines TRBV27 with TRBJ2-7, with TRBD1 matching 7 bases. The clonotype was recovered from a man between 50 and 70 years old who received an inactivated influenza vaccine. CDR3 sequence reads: CASRSTGVYEQYF. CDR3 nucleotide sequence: TGTGCCAGCAGATCAACAGGGGTCTACGAGCAGTACTTC.